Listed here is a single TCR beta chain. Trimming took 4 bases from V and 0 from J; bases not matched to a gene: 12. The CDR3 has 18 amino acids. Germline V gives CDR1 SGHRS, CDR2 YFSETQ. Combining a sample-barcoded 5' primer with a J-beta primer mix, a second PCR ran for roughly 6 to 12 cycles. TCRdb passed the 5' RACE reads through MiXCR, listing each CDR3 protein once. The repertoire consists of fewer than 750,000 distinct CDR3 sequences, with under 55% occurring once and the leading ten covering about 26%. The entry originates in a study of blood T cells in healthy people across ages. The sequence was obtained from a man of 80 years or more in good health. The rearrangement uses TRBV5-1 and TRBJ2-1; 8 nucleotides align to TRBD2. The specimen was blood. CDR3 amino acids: CASSPGLVGGYSYNEQFF. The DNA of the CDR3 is TGCGCCAGCAGCCCGGGACTAGTGGGAGGCTACTCCTACAATGAGCAGTTCTTC.